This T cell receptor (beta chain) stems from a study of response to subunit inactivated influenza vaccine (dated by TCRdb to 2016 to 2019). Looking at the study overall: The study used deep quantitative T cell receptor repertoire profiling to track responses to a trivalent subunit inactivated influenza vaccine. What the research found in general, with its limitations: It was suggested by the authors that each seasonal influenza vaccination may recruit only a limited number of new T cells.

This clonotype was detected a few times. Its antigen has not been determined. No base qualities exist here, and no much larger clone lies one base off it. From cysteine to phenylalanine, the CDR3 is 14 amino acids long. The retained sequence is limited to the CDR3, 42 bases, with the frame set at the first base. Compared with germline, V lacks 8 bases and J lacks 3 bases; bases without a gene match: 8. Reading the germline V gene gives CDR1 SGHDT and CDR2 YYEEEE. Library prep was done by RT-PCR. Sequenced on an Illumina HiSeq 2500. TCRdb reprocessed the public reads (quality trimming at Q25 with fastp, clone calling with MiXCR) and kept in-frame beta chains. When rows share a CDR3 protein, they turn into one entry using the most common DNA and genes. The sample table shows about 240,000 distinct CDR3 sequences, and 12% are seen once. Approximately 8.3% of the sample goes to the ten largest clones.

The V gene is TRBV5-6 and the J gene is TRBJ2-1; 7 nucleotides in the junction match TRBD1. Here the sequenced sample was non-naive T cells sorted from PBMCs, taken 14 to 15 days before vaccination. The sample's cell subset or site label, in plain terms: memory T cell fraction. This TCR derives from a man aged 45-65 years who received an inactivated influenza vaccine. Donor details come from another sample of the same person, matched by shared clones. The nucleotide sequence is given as TGTGCCAGTTCATCGGCAGGGGGCTACAATGAGCAGTTCTTC. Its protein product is CASSSAGGYNEQFF.